The 18 T cell receptor beta chains presented below share a single source sample, sequenced in a study of cytomegalovirus exposure and HLA in healthy donors. PCR employed 60 Vbeta and 13 Jbeta primers. Using immunoSEQ multiplex PCR, the repertoire was profiled, and TCRdb retains in-frame clones only, with some absent. Here the sample spans some 90,000 clones, roughly 70% being singletons. Sequenced sample: PBMCs. All receptors come from a man between 40 and 49 years old in good health and CMV-seronegative.

The chain is built from TRBV9 and TRBJ1-3, with TRBD1 as a possible D gene (6 bases). The CDR3 totals 19 residues. Germline-derived CDR1 and CDR2 are SGDLS and YYNGEE. The V gene lost 0 bases and the J gene lost 4 bases, with 23 bases spanning the gap. In nucleotides, the CDR3 is TGTGCCAGCAGCGTAGCAGCGGGGGGCTACGGTCCTTTGGGAAACACCATATATTTT. As protein: CASSVAAGGYGPLGNTIYF.

The chain links TRBV18 to TRBJ2-7; possible D gene TRBD2, 6 bases. CDR1 and CDR2 from the germline V gene are KGHSH and LQKENI. The CDR3 totals 12 residues. V lost 1 base, J lost 6 bases, and 7 bases lay in between. The CDR3 spells CASSPRRGEQYF. The CDR3 DNA reads TGTGCCAGCTCACCACGGAGGGGCGAGCAGTACTTC.

This chain links TRBV4-3 with TRBJ2-7; D gene unclear. Germline lookup yields CDR1 LGHNA and CDR2 YSLEER. The CDR3 is 15 residues long. Trimming removed 0 bases at V and 0 bases at J, with 9 bases between. CDR3 loop: CASSQDHHSSYEQYF. The CDR3 DNA reads TGCGCCAGCAGCCAAGATCACCACAGCTCCTACGAGCAGTACTTC.

This chain links TRBV5-5 with TRBJ1-4; 10 nucleotides line up with TRBD1. CDR3 size: 14 residues. Trimming took 4 bases from V and 8 from J; bases not matched to a gene: 5. The germline V gene encodes CDR1 SGHKS and CDR2 YYEKEE (reference sequence). CDR3 DNA sequence: TGTGCCAGCAGCCCGGGACAGGGGTTCGAAAAACTGTTTTTT. Protein sequence: CASSPGQGFEKLFF. Based on the CDR3 plus reference TRBV5-5 and TRBJ1-4, the full variable domain is DAGVTQSPTHLIKTRGQQVTLRCSPISGHKSVSWYQQVLGQGPQFIFQYYEKEERGRGNFPDRFSARQFPNYSSELNVNALLLGDSALYLCASSPGQGFEKLFFGSGTQLSVL.

The chain is built from TRBV28 and TRBJ1-2, with 9 positions matching TRBD1. Unmatched junction bases numbered 4, after V lost 6 bases and J lost 2 bases. The length of the CDR3 is 14 residues. Germline values: CDR1 MDHEN, CDR2 SYDVKM. This chain's CDR3 is CASSYGTGNYGYTF. The CDR3 DNA reads as TGTGCCAGCAGCTACGGGACAGGGAACTATGGCTACACCTTC.

Turning to this clone: In this CDR3 the conserved last residue, phenylalanine or tryptophan, is missing, so a read error is likely. The chain is built from TRBV9 and TRBJ1-1; perhaps TRBD1 as D (6 bases). The CDR3 is 15 amino acids. Germline V gene lookup returns CDR1 SGDLS and CDR2 YYNGEE. Trimming stripped 4 bases from V and 4 bases from J, with 17 bases between. The CDR3 DNA sequence: TGTGCCAGCAGCCCCTGGGACACCTTGGCCACTGAAGCTTTCCTT. The encoded protein is CASSPWDTLATEAFL.

This sequence joins TRBV27 and TRBJ1-6, with D perhaps TRBD1 (5 bases). V gave up 7 bases and J gave up 2 bases, with 15 bases separating them. The CDR3 runs to 16 residues. The germline V gene encodes CDR1 MNHEY and CDR2 SMNVEV (reference sequence). DNA of the CDR3: TGTGCCAGCAAAGGGAAGGGGCATACCTATAATTCACCCCTCCACTTT. This encodes CASKGKGHTYNSPLHF.

This clone appeared a few times. The chain joins TRBV29-1 to TRBJ1-2; tentative D call: TRBD1 (6 bases). The V and J ends lost 0 bases and 4 bases respectively, with 12 bases between them. The germline V gene has CDR1 SQVTM and CDR2 ANQGSEA. CDR3 length equals 14 residues. The CDR3 protein is CSVEEGQMGYGYTF. For the CDR3, the DNA is TGCAGCGTTGAAGAGGGACAAATGGGCTATGGCTACACCTTC.

The V gene is TRBV6-5, the J gene TRBJ2-3; 7 positions agree with TRBD1. J lost 10 bases, V lost 1 base, and 11 bases had no gene match. Germline loops: CDR1 MNHEY, CDR2 SVGAGI. CDR3 length: 15 residues. The CDR3 DNA sequence: TGTGCCAGCAGTTACTGGGGGACAGCCGATCATCCGCAGTATTTT. Translation gives CASSYWGTADHPQYF.

V is TRBV29-1 and J is TRBJ2-3; TRBD1 matches 8 bases. This CDR3 spans 17 amino acids. The germline V gene has CDR1 SQVTM and CDR2 ANQGSEA. Losses at the gene ends were 3 bases for V and 2 bases for J; bases not matched to a gene: 13. The CDR3 loop is CSVDSLTGDLHTDTQYF. In DNA form, the CDR3 reads TGCAGCGTTGACTCTTTGACAGGGGATTTACACACAGATACGCAGTATTTT.

This clone was picked up a small number of times. The chain joins TRBV5-6 to TRBJ2-2, with TRBD1 matching over 8 bases. The CDR3 sequence is 16 residues long. V lost 3 bases and J lost 4; bases outside the gene matches: 8. CDR1 is SGHDT and CDR2 is YYEEEE in the germline V gene. The CDR3 loop reads CASSYRDRLSTGELFF. DNA for the CDR3: TGTGCCAGCAGCTACCGGGACAGGTTGTCCACCGGGGAGCTGTTTTTT.

The rearrangement links TRBV14 to TRBJ2-1, with 7 nucleotides matching TRBD2. The length of the CDR3 is 18 residues. V shed 4 bases and J 1 base; nucleotides not matched to a gene: 13. Per germline, CDR1 SGHDN and CDR2 FVKESK. CDR3 loop: CASSLLRGGTTSYNEQFF. The CDR3 coding sequence is TGTGCCAGCAGCCTCCTGAGGGGCGGGACTACGTCCTACAATGAGCAGTTCTTC. Together with reference TRBV14 and TRBJ2-1, the CDR3 gives the full variable domain: EAGVTQFPSHSVIEKGQTVTLRCDPISGHDNLYWYRRVMGKEIKFLLHFVKESKQDESGMPNNRFLAERTGGTYSTLKVQPAELEDSGVYFCASSLLRGGTTSYNEQFFGPGTRLTVL.

This chain uses TRBV7-9 with TRBJ2-5; TRBD2 matches at 12 bases. The J segment lost 3 bases and the V segment lost 3 bases, leaving 8 bases of the junction unmatched. The CDR3 spans 17 residues. Germline CDR1 and CDR2: SEHNR and FQNEAQ (reference sequence). For the CDR3, the DNA is TGTGCCAGCAGCTTCACGTCCCTAGCGGGGGGGAAAGAGACCCAGTACTTC. It is translated as CASSFTSLAGGKETQYF.

This chain joins TRBV9 and TRBJ1-5; TRBD1 is a possible D gene (6 bases). Germline V gives CDR1 SGDLS, CDR2 YYNGEE. Trimming stripped 3 bases from V and 7 bases from J, with 20 bases between. CDR3 length: 16 residues. The CDR3 spells CASSGNLQGPWQPQHF. CDR3 DNA sequence: TGTGCCAGCAGCGGTAACTTACAGGGCCCTTGGCAGCCCCAGCATTTT.

The chain has TRBV27 and TRBJ2-2; D might be TRBD1 (6 bases). This CDR3 is 16 amino acids long. CDR1 is MNHEY and CDR2 is SMNVEV in the germline V gene (reference sequence). Trimming removed 10 bases at V and 5 bases at J, with 23 bases between. The DNA of the CDR3 is TGTGCCACCCATGCGTCTGGGGGCGCGAGGACCGGGGAGCTGTTTTTT. Protein sequence: CATHASGGARTGELFF.

Regarding this clone: The same CDR3 can be traced to other DNA sequences in this sample. This chain links TRBV19 with TRBJ1-1; 9 nucleotides align to TRBD1. In germline, CDR1 is LNHDA, CDR2 SQIVND (reference sequence). This CDR3 contains 15 residues. V lost 4 bases, J lost 6 bases, and 9 bases stayed unmatched. CDR3 nucleotide sequence: TGTGCCAGTAGTACCCAGGGACAGGGAGTTGCTGAAGCTTTCTTT. Protein product: CASSTQGQGVAEAFF.

The gene calls are TRBV5-1 and TRBJ1-1; a weak D match, TRBD1 (6 bases). Trimming stripped 2 bases from V and 7 bases from J, with 12 bases between. Per germline, CDR1 SGHRS and CDR2 YFSETQ. CDR3 length: 13 amino acids. The CDR3 nucleotides read TGCGCCAGCAGCTTCGGGGGGCTTAATGAAGCTTTCTTT. Its translation is CASSFGGLNEAFF.

The chain is built from TRBV6-5 and TRBJ2-7, with TRBD2 as a possible D gene (6 bases). Per germline, CDR1 MNHEY and CDR2 SVGAGI. The CDR3 sequence is 11 residues long. V was trimmed by 6 bases and J by 6 bases, leaving 9 bases between them. The CDR3 DNA sequence: TGTGCCAGCAGAACCGGGGGCGAGCAGTACTTC. The encoded protein is CASRTGGEQYF.